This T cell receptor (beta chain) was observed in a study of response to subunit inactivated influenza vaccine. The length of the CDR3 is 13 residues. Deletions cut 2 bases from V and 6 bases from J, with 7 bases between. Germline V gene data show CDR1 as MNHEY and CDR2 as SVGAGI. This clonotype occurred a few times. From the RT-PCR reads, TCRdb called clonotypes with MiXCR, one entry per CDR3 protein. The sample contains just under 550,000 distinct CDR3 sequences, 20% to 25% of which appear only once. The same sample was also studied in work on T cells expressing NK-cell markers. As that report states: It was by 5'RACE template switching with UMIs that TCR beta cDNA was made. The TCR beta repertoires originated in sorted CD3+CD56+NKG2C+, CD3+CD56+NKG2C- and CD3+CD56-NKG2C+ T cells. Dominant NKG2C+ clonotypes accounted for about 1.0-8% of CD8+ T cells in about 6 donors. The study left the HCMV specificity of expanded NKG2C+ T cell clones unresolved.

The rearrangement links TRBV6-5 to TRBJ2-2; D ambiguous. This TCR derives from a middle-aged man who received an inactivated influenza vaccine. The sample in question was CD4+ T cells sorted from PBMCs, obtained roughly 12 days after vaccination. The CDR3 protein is CASSYGPPGELFF. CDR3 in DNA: TGTGCCAGCAGTTACGGGCCCCCCGGGGAGCTGTTTTTT.